One and the same sample provided the 9 T cell receptor beta chains below, sequenced in a study of shared clonotypes between healthy human individuals. Sequenced by immunoSEQ multiplex PCR; TCRdb stores in-frame clones only, minus some. Here the sample spans roughly 700,000 clones, approximately 79% being singletons. The sequencing sample was made of memory CD4+ T cells sorted from blood. Subset defined: CD45RA-negative fraction. These receptors all stem from a woman aged 25 to 45 in good health.

The V and J genes are TRBV19 and TRBJ1-1, with D possibly TRBD1 on 5 matching bases. The V and J ends lost 0 bases and 2 bases respectively, with 16 bases between them. Germline values: CDR1 LNHDA, CDR2 SQIVND (reference sequence). The CDR3 has 17 amino acids. In DNA form, the CDR3 reads TGTGCCAGTAGTATAGATCGACTATCCGGGGGTAACACTGAAGCTTTCTTT. This translates into CASSIDRLSGGNTEAFF.

This chain links TRBV21-1 with TRBJ2-7; TRBD1 is the table's D call, not checked against the DNA. TRBV21-1 is a pseudogene locus. This CDR3 has 15 amino acids. The CDR3 spells CASSKARDRAHEQYF. Here the CDR3 DNA reads TGTGCCAGCAGCAAAGCCCGGGACAGGGCGCACGAGCAGTACTTC.

The chain employs TRBV28 and TRBJ2-1; no clear D. The CDR3 is 11 residues long. In germline, CDR1 is MDHEN, CDR2 SYDVKM. V lost 7 bases, J lost 7 bases, and 8 bases lay in between. This chain's CDR3 is CASISLNEQFF. CDR3 DNA: TGTGCCAGCATCTCATTGAATGAGCAGTTCTTC.

The rearrangement joins TRBV7-3 to TRBJ2-3; no reliable D call. CDR3 length equals 13 residues. V was clipped by 5 bases and J by 6 bases, with 12 bases between them. CDR1 SGHTA and CDR2 FQGTGA come from the germline V gene. CDR3: CASSPARGDTQYF. CDR3 coding DNA: TGTGCCAGCAGCCCTGCAAGAGGTGATACGCAGTATTTT.

This clone was counted a few times. The V call is TRBV4-1, the J call TRBJ2-7, with a weak D call TRBD2 (6 bases). The length of the CDR3 is 17 residues. Germline V gene data show CDR1 as MGHRA and CDR2 as YSYEKL. Trimming removed 0 bases at V and 1 base at J, with 16 bases between. The CDR3 region is CASSQDQGLRRSYEQYF. In nucleotides, the CDR3 is TGCGCCAGCAGCCAAGATCAGGGACTCCGTAGGTCCTACGAGCAGTACTTC.

This sequence joins TRBV28 and TRBJ2-7; TRBD1 agrees at 9 bases. Germline V gene data show CDR1 as MDHEN and CDR2 as SYDVKM. With V trimmed by 7 bases and J by 2 bases, 12 bases remained unmatched. The CDR3 has 16 amino acids. CDR3 residues: CASTEHKGQGAYEQYF. DNA for the CDR3: TGTGCCAGCACCGAACATAAGGGACAGGGTGCCTACGAGCAGTACTTC.

The V and J genes are TRBV7-7 and TRBJ2-3, with a tentative D call TRBD2 (6 bases). Germline CDR1 and CDR2: SSHAT and FNYEAQ (reference sequence). The CDR3 contains 14 residues. The V gene lost 5 bases and the J gene lost 1 base, with 10 bases spanning the gap. The CDR3 sequence is CASSQDYGTDTQYF. The CDR3 DNA reads TGTGCCAGCAGCCAGGACTATGGCACAGATACGCAGTATTTT.

This clone was observed many times. The rearrangement uses TRBV7-6 and TRBJ2-5, with 9 bases aligning to TRBD2. The J segment lost 4 bases and the V segment lost 2 bases, leaving 8 bases of the junction unmatched. Germline CDR1 reads SGHVS; CDR2 reads FNYEAQ. The CDR3 has 16 residues. CDR3 bases: TGTGCCAGCAGCTTACGTCCTAGCGGGGACAGAGAGACCCAGTACTTC. Its protein product is CASSLRPSGDRETQYF.

As DNA, the CDR3 is TGTGCCAGCAGCCAGCGGACGGCCTATGGCTACACCTTC. Translating it yields CASSQRTAYGYTF. The chain employs TRBV6-5 and TRBJ1-2; no clear D gene. V was pared by 6 bases and J by 4 bases, with 12 bases between. Germline V gene sequence: CDR1 MNHEY, CDR2 SVGAGI. The CDR3 has 13 residues.